This T cell receptor beta chain was found in a study of blood T cell repertoires in COVID-19. This clone was seen only a few times. Germline V gene lookup returns CDR1 SEHNR and CDR2 FQNEAQ (reference sequence). The CDR3 consists of 16 residues. After removal of 2 bases from V and 2 bases from J, the junction contained 5 bases not matched to a gene. Generated by immunoSEQ multiplex PCR, the TCRdb table keeps only in-frame clones and is missing some. The sample lists 70,000 to 95,000 clones, around 92% occurring once. V is TRBV7-9 and J is TRBJ1-2; 10 nucleotides agree with TRBD1. The clonotype comes from a man aged 45 to 65 with COVID-19, enrolled during active disease. The sample taken for sequencing was peripheral blood. The CDR3 region has the DNA TGTGCCAGCAGCTTACTCCCGGGACAGGGGAACTATGGCTACACCTTC. It codes for CASSLLPGQGNYGYTF.